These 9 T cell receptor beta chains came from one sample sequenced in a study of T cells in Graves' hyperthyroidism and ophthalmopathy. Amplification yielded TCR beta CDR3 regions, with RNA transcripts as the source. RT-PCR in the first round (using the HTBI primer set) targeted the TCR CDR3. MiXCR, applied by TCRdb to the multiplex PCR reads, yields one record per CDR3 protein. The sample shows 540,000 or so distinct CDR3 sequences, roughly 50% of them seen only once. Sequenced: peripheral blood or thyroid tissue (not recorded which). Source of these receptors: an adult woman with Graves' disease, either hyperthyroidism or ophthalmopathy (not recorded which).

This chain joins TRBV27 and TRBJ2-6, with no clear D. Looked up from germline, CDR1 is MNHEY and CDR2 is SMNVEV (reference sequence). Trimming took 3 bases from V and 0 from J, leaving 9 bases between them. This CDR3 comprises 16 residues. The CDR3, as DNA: TGTGCCAGCAGTTTCCTTCTAAGCTCTGGGGCCAACGTCCTGACTTTC. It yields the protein CASSFLLSSGANVLTF.

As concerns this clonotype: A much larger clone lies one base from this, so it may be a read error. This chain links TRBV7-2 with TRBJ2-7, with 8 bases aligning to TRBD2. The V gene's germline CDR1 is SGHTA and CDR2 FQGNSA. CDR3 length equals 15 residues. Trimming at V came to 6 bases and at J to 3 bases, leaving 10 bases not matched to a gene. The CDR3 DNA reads TGTGCCAGCAGACCGGGACCAGCGGGAGTCTACGAGCAGTACTTC. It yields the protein CASRPGPAGVYEQYF.

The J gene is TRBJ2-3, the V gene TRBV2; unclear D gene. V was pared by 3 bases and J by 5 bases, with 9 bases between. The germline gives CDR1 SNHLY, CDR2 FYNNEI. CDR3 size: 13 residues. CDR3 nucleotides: TGTGCCAGCAGTGAGGGCGGATTAGATACGCAGTATTTT. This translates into CASSEGGLDTQYF.

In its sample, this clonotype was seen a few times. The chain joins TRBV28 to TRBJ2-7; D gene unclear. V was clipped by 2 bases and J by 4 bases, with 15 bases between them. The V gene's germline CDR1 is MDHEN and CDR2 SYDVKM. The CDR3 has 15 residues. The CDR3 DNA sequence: TGTGCCAGCAGTTTAAGGTCAAGCGTCGAGTACGAGCAGTACTTC. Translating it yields CASSLRSSVEYEQYF.

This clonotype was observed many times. The CDR3 here is CASSLHPSGELFF. The DNA for the CDR3 is TGTGCCAGCAGCTTACACCCGTCCGGGGAGCTGTTTTTT. V and J are TRBV7-3 and TRBJ2-2, with D uncertain. CDR3 length: 13 amino acids. Germline assignment: CDR1 SGHTA and CDR2 FQGTGA. Trimming pared 2 bases from V and 6 bases from J, leaving 7 bases between.

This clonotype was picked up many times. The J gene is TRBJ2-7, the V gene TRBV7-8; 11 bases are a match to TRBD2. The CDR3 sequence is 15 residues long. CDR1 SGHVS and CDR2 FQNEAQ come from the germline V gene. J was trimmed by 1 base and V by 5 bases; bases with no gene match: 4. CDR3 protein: CASSKGLAVSYEQYF. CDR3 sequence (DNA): TGTGCCAGCAGCAAGGGACTAGCGGTTTCCTACGAGCAGTACTTC.

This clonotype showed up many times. The CDR3 DNA reads TGTGCCATCAAGCCGACAGGTAGCAATGGCTACACCTTC. Amino acid sequence: CAIKPTGSNGYTF. The J gene is TRBJ1-2, the V gene TRBV6-5, with a possible D match to TRBD1 (6 bases). With 10 bases removed from V and 6 bases from J, the gap between germline ends came to 18 bases. Germline CDR1 reads MNHEY; CDR2 reads SVGAGI. CDR3 length: 13 amino acids.

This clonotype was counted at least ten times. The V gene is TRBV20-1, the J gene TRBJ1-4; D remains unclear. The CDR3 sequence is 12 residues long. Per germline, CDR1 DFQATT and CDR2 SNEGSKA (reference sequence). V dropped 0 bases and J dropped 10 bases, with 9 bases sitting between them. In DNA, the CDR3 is TGCAGTGCTAGAGAAATTGGACGAAAACTGTTTTTT. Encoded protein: CSAREIGRKLFF.

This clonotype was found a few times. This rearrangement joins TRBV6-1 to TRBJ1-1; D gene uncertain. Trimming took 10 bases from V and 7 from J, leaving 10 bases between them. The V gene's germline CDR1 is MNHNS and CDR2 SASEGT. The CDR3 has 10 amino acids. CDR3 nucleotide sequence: TGTGCCATCGGGTGGGGTGAAGCTTTCTTT. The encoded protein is CAIGWGEAFF.